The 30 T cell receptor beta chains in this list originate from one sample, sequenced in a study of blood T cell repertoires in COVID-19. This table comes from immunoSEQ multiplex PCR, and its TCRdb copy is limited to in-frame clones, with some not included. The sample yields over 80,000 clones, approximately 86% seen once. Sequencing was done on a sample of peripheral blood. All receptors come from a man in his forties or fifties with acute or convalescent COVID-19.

The CDR3 reads CASSRRYPRDSNYGYTF. The CDR3 nucleotides are TGTGCCAGCAGCCGACGATACCCCCGGGACAGCAACTATGGCTACACCTTC. This chain joins TRBV14 and TRBJ1-2; 7 bases map to TRBD1. The CDR3 is 17 residues long. Germline values: CDR1 SGHDN, CDR2 FVKESK. V shed 4 bases, J shed 2 bases, and the junction held 13 bases outside the gene matches. The full variable domain, in which reference TRBV14 and TRBJ1-2 provide the parts outside the CDR3, is EAGVTQFPSHSVIEKGQTVTLRCDPISGHDNLYWYRRVMGKEIKFLLHFVKESKQDESGMPNNRFLAERTGGTYSTLKVQPAELEDSGVYFCASSRRYPRDSNYGYTFGSGTRLTVV.

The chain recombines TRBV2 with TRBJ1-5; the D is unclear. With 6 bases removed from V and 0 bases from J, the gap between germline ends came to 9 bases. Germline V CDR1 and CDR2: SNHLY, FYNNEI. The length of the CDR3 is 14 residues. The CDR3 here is CASSLRYSNQPQHF. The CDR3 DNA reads TGTGCCAGCAGCCTCAGGTATAGCAATCAGCCCCAGCATTTT. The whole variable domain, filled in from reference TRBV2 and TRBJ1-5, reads EPEVTQTPSHQVTQMGQEVILRCVPISNHLYFYWYRQILGQKVEFLVSFYNNEISEKSEIFDDQFSVERPDGSNFTLKIRSTKLEDSAMYFCASSLRYSNQPQHFGDGTRLSIL.

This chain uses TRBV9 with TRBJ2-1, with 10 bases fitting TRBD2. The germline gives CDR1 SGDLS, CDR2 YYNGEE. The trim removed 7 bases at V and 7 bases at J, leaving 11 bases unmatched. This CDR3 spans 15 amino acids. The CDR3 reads CASAPTSGIGNEQFF. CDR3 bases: TGTGCCAGCGCCCCCACTAGCGGGATAGGGAATGAGCAGTTCTTC. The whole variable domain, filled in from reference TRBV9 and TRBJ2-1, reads DSGVTQTPKHLITATGQRVTLRCSPRSGDLSVYWYQQSLDQGLQFLIQYYNGEERAKGNILERFSAQQFPDLHSELNLSSLELGDSALYFCASAPTSGIGNEQFFGPGTRLTVL.

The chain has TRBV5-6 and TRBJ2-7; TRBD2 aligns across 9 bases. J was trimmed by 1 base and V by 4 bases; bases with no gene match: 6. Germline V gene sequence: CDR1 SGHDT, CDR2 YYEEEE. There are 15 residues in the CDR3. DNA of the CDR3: TGTGCCAGCAGCGGGAGGCGGGAGGGATCCTACGAGCAGTACTTC. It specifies CASSGRREGSYEQYF.

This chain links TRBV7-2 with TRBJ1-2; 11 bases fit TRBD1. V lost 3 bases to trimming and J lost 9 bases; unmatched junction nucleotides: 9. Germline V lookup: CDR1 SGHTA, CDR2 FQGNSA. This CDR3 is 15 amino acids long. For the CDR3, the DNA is TGTGCCAGCAGCTTCTCTCCCGGGACAGGGGGAAGCTACACCTTC. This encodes CASSFSPGTGGSYTF.

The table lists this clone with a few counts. For the CDR3, the DNA is TGTGCCAGCAGCTCCGCAGGGGGTCCTAACTATGGCTACACCTTC. This gives the protein CASSSAGGPNYGYTF. The genes are TRBV7-8 and TRBJ1-2; the match to TRBD1 covers 7 bases. Germline lookup yields CDR1 SGHVS and CDR2 FQNEAQ. V shed 4 bases, J shed 0 bases, and the junction held 5 bases outside the gene matches. CDR3 size: 15 residues.

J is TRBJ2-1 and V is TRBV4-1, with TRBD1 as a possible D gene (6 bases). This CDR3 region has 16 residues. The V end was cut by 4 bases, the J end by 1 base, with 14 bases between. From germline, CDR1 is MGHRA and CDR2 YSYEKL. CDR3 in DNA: TGCGCCAGCAGCCCAGGGGTCCGACAATCCTACAATGAGCAGTTCTTC. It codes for CASSPGVRQSYNEQFF.

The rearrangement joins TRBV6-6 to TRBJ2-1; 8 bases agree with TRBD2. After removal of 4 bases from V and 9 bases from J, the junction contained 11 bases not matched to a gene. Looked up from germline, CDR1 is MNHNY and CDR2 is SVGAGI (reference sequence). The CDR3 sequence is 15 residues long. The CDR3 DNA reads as TGTGCCAGCAGTTCCCTTAGCGGGGTTTTTGGTGAGCAGTTCTTC. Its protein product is CASSSLSGVFGEQFF.

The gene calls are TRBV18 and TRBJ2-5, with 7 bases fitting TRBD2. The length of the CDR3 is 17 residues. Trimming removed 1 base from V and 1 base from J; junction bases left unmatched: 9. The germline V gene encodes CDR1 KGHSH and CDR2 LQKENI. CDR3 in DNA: TGTGCCAGCTCACCACGGAGCCTAGCGGCAACCCAAGAGACCCAGTACTTC. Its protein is CASSPRSLAATQETQYF.

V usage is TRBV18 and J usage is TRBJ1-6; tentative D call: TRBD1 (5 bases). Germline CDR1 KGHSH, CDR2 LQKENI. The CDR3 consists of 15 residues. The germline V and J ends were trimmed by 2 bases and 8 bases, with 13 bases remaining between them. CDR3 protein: CASSPGEGRHSPLHF. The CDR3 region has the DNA TGTGCCAGCTCACCAGGGGAGGGGCGCCATTCACCCCTCCACTTT.

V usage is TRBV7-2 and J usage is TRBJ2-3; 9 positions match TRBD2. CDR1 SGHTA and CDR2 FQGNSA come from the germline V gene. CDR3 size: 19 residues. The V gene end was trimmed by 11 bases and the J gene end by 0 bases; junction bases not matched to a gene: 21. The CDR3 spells CASRADIGLATASTDTQYF. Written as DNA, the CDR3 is TGTGCCTCCCGAGCCGACATAGGACTAGCGACTGCTAGCACAGATACGCAGTATTTT. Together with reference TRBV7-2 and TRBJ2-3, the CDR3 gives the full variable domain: GAGVSQSPSNKVTEKGKDVELRCDPISGHTALYWYRQSLGQGLEFLIYFQGNSAPDKSGLPSDRFSAERTGGSVSTLTIQRTQQEDSAVYLCASRADIGLATASTDTQYFGPGTRLTVL.

The CDR3 DNA reads as TGCGCCAGCAGCCAAGGGACTAGCGGTCTCACAGATACGCAGTATTTT. It yields the protein CASSQGTSGLTDTQYF. J is TRBJ2-3 and V is TRBV4-1, with 10 bases matching TRBD2. V shed 1 base and J 2 bases; nucleotides not matched to a gene: 3. The CDR3 has 16 residues. Germline V gene lookup returns CDR1 MGHRA and CDR2 YSYEKL.

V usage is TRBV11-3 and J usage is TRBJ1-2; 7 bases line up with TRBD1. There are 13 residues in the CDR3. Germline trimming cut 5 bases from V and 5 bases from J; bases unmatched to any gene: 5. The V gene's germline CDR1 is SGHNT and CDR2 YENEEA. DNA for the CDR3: TGTGCCAGCAGCCTAGGACAGGCTTATGGCTACACCTTC. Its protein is CASSLGQAYGYTF.

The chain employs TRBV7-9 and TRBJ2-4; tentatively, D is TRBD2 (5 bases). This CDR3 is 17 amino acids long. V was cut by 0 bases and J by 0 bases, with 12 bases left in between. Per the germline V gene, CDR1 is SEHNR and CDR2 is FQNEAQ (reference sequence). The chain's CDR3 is CASSLARDSIAKNIQYF. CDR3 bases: TGTGCCAGCAGCTTAGCCCGGGATTCGATAGCCAAAAACATTCAGTACTTC.

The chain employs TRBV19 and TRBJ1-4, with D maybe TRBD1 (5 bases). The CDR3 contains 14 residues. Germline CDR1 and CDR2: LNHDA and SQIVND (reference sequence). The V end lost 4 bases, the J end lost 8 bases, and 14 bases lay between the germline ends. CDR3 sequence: CASSKGFKGEKLFF. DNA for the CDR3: TGTGCCAGTAGTAAGGGGTTCAAGGGGGAAAAACTGTTTTTT.

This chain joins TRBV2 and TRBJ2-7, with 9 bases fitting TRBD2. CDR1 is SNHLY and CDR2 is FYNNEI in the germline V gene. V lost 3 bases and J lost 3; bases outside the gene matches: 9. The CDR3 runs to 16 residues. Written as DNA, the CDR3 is TGTGCCAGCAGTGAGGTCTTAGCGGGAGAGCACTACGAGCAGTACTTC. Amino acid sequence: CASSEVLAGEHYEQYF. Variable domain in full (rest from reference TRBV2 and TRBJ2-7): EPEVTQTPSHQVTQMGQEVILRCVPISNHLYFYWYRQILGQKVEFLVSFYNNEISEKSEIFDDQFSVERPDGSNFTLKIRSTKLEDSAMYFCASSEVLAGEHYEQYFGPGTRLTVT.

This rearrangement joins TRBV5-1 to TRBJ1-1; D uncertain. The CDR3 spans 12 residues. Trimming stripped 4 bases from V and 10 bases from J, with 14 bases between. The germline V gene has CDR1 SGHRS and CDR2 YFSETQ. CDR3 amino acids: CASSLTGVGAFF. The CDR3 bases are TGCGCCAGCAGCCTCACGGGTGTCGGAGCTTTCTTT.

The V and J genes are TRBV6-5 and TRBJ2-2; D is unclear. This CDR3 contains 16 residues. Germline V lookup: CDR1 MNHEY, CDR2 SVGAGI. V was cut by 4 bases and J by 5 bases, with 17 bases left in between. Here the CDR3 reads CASSSPSSPRTGELFF. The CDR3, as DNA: TGTGCCAGCAGTTCCCCCAGTAGCCCGAGAACCGGGGAGCTGTTTTTT.

CDR3 region: CASSADRGSPLHF. CDR3 bases: TGTGCCAGCTCAGCGGACAGGGGATCACCCCTCCACTTT. The V and J genes are TRBV18 and TRBJ1-6, with 9 bases aligning to TRBD1. V lost 5 bases to trimming and J lost 10 bases; unmatched junction nucleotides: 3. The CDR3 extends over 13 amino acids. The germline gives CDR1 KGHSH, CDR2 LQKENI. Supplemented by reference TRBV18 and TRBJ1-6, the full variable domain reads NAGVMQNPRHLVRRRGQEARLRCSPMKGHSHVYWYRQLPEEGLKFMVYLQKENIIDESGMPKERFSAEFPKEGPSILRIQQVVRGDSAAYFCASSADRGSPLHFGNGTRLTVT.

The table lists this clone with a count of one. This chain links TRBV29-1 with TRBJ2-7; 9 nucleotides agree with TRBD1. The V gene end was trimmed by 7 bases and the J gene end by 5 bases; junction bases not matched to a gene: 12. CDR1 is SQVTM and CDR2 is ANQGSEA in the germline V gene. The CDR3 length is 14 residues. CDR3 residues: CSAETGQGYNEQYF. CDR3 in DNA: TGCAGCGCCGAAACGGGACAGGGATATAACGAGCAGTACTTC.

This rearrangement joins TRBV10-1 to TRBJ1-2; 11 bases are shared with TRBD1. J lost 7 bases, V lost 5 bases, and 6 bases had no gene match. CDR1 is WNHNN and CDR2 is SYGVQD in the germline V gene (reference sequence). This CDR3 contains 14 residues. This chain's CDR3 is CASSPGQGARGYTF. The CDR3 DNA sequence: TGCGCCAGCAGTCCTGGACAGGGGGCGCGTGGCTACACCTTC.

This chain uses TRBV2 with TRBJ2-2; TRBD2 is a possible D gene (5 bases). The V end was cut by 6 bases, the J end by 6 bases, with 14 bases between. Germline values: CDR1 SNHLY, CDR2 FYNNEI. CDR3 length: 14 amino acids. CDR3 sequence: CASSGKDFAGELFF. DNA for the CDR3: TGTGCCAGCAGCGGGAAAGACTTCGCCGGGGAGCTGTTTTTT.

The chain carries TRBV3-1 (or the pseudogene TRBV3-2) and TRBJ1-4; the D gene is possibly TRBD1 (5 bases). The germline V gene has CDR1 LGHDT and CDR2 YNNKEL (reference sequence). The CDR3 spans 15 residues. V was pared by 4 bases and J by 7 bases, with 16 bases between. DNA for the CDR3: TGTGCCAGCAGCCTTGAGTGGGGCTCAGGTGAAAAACTGTTTTTT. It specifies CASSLEWGSGEKLFF.

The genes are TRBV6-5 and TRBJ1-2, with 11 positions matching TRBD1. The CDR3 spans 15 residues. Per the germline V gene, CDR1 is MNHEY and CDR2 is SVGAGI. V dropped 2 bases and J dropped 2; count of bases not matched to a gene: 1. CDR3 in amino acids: CASSYGTGGNYGYTF. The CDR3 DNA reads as TGTGCCAGCAGTTACGGGACAGGGGGGAACTATGGCTACACCTTC.

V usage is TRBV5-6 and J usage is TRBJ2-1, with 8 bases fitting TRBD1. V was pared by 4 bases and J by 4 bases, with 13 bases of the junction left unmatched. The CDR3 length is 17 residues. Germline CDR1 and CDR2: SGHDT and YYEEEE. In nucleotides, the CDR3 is TGTGCCAGCAGCAACTCTCCCCAGGGGGCAGGGTACAATGAGCAGTTCTTC. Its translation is CASSNSPQGAGYNEQFF.

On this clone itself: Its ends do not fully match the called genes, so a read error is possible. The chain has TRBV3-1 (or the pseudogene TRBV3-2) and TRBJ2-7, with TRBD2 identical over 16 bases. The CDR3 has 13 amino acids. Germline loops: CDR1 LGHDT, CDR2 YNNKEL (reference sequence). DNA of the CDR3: TGTGCCAGCAGCCAATACGGGACTAGCGGGAGGGTCTTC. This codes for CASSQYGTSGRVF.

The CDR3 sequence is CASSQAGLDEQYF. DNA for the CDR3: TGCGCCAGCAGCCAAGCCGGTCTGGACGAGCAGTACTTC. The chain recombines TRBV4-1 with TRBJ2-7; no clear D. The V gene lost 1 base and the J gene lost 5 bases, with 9 bases spanning the gap. The CDR3 is 13 amino acids. In germline, CDR1 is MGHRA, CDR2 YSYEKL.

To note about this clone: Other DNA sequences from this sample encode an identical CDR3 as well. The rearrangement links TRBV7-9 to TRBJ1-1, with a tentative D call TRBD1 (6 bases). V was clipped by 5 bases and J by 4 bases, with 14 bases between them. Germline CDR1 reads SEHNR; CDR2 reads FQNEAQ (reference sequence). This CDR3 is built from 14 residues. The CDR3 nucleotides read TGTGCCAGCAGCCGCAACAGGGACGGCACTGAAGCTTTCTTT. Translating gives CASSRNRDGTEAFF.

The CDR3 here is CASSLEDRDQYF. The CDR3 DNA is TGTGCCAGCAGCTTAGAGGACAGGGACCAGTACTTC. J is TRBJ2-5 and V is TRBV7-9; 8 positions match TRBD1. V shed 1 base, J shed 10 bases, and the junction held 2 bases outside the gene matches. The germline CDR1 and CDR2 sequences are SEHNR and FQNEAQ (reference sequence). The CDR3 is 12 amino acids.

The CDR3 coding sequence is TGTGCCAGCAGTGATACTAGCACTGCAGTCACAGATACGCAGTATTTT. This codes for CASSDTSTAVTDTQYF. The V call is TRBV11-2, the J call TRBJ2-3, with D tentatively TRBD2 (6 bases). V lost 6 bases and J lost 2, with 18 bases in between. Germline CDR1 is SGHAT and CDR2 is FQNNGV. CDR3 length: 16 amino acids.